This entry lists 29 T cell receptor beta chains sequenced from one sample in a study of long-term antiretroviral therapy in people with HIV (dated by TCRdb to between 2020 and 2023). The immunoSEQ hsTCRB v3.0 assay was used at survey level resolution to sequence the TRB variable region. TCRdb limited this immuneACCESS table to in-frame rearrangements with V and J called. A share of clones is missing; checked studies link under half to unresolved V genes, and the rest is unexplained. Counted in this sample were 15,000 to 20,000 clones; roughly four fifths of them appeared once. Jointly, the top ten make up around 8.3% of the sample. The specimen was unsorted PBMCs, collected 0.3 years after starting antiretroviral therapy. The receptors derive from a man aged 18 to 30 with HIV.

Here the CDR3 DNA reads TGTGCAAGTCGCTTAAGCAGGGGTGTTGGGCAGTACGTC. It codes for CASRLSRGVGQYV. V and J are TRBV12-2 and TRBJ2-7; the D call of TRBD1 is as the table states it, not checked on the DNA. TRBV12-2 is given as a pseudogene. This CDR3 is 13 amino acids long.

The chain is built from TRBV11-1 and TRBJ2-7, with TRBD1 as a possible D gene (6 bases). Trimming removed 2 bases at V and 3 bases at J, with 11 bases between. Per the germline V gene, CDR1 is SGHAT and CDR2 is FQDESV (reference sequence). The CDR3 sequence is 14 residues long. CDR3 loop: CASSLWGPRYEQYF. Written as DNA, the CDR3 is TGTGCCAGCAGCTTATGGGGGCCTCGCTACGAGCAGTACTTC.

This clone was found once. The CDR3 is CATSRDKGQPQHF. For the CDR3, the DNA is TGTGCCACCAGCAGAGATAAGGGGCAGCCCCAGCATTTT. The chain couples TRBV15 to TRBJ1-5; D is possibly TRBD1 (5 bases). The CDR3 has 13 residues. V shed 0 bases and J shed 7 bases, with 7 bases lying between them. Germline CDR1 LNHNV, CDR2 YYDKDF (reference sequence).

This chain uses TRBV6-1 with TRBJ2-2; TRBD1 is a possible D gene (6 bases). This CDR3 is built from 14 residues. CDR1 and CDR2 (germline): MNHNS, SASEGT. V dropped 9 bases and J dropped 1 base, with 12 bases sitting between them. CDR3 loop: CASSRTVNTGELFF. The CDR3 DNA sequence: TGTGCCAGTTCTCGGACAGTGAACACCGGGGAGCTGTTTTTT.

This chain's CDR3 is CASSLAGGWASSYNEQFF. The DNA for the CDR3 is TGTGCCAGCAGCTTAGCAGGGGGGTGGGCGAGCTCCTACAATGAGCAGTTCTTC. The chain is built from TRBV7-9 and TRBJ2-1, with D perhaps matching TRBD1 or TRBD2 (6 bases each). The CDR3 is 18 amino acids. Trimming removed 0 bases from V and 0 bases from J, with 15 bases in between. Germline assignment: CDR1 SEHNR and CDR2 FQNEAQ (reference sequence).

The V call is TRBV5-1, the J call TRBJ2-5; 10 bases agree with TRBD2. J was trimmed by 2 bases and V by 0 bases; bases with no gene match: 19. The CDR3 has 21 amino acids. From germline, CDR1 is SGHRS and CDR2 YFSETQ. CDR3 coding DNA: TGCGCCAGCAGCTTGGTAGGGTTTAGCGGGGGGCAACTCCACGTTCAAGAGACCCAGTACTTC. Translation: CASSLVGFSGGQLHVQETQYF.

The V gene is TRBV6-1, the J gene TRBJ2-4; no clear D. V was pared by 0 bases and J by 10 bases, with 13 bases between. Germline loops: CDR1 MNHNS, CDR2 SASEGT. The CDR3 has 14 residues. CDR3 sequence: CASSEALDWIIQYF. In DNA, the CDR3 is TGTGCCAGCAGTGAAGCGCTAGACTGGATTATTCAGTACTTC.

This clone showed up just once. V usage is TRBV19 and J usage is TRBJ1-2; the D is unclear. The CDR3 consists of 13 residues. V was pared by 5 bases and J by 7 bases, with 14 bases between. Germline V gives CDR1 LNHDA, CDR2 SQIVND (reference sequence). The CDR3 bases are TGTGCCAGTAGTCTCTCAGTCGGGGTTGGCTACACCTTC. It is translated as CASSLSVGVGYTF.

V is TRBV6-6 and J is TRBJ1-5; 11 bases align to TRBD1. Germline V gene sequence: CDR1 MNHNY, CDR2 SVGAGI (reference sequence). The CDR3 runs to 16 residues. Trimming cost V 4 bases and J 9 bases; bases outside gene matches: 11. The DNA for the CDR3 is TGTGCCAGCAGTTCCCGGACAGGGGGCGGAGGTGTGCCCCAGCATTTT. Residues: CASSSRTGGGGVPQHF.

V gene TRBV7-6 combines with J gene TRBJ1-1, with a possible D match to TRBD1 (6 bases). The germline V gene has CDR1 SGHVS and CDR2 FNYEAQ. CDR3 length: 13 residues. V lost 5 bases and J 6 bases, leaving 13 bases between the germline ends. The CDR3 protein is CASSHSGAAEAFF. CDR3 DNA sequence: TGTGCCAGCAGCCATTCAGGGGCAGCTGAAGCTTTCTTT.

The chain combines TRBV6-5 with TRBJ1-2; 7 bases fit TRBD1. The CDR3 is 13 residues long. Germline loops: CDR1 MNHEY, CDR2 SVGAGI. V lost 5 bases to trimming and J lost 8 bases; unmatched junction nucleotides: 8. In DNA form, the CDR3 reads TGTGCCAGCAGTACGAATGACAGGGAGGGCTACACCTTC. It is translated as CASSTNDREGYTF.

This chain links TRBV6-6 with TRBJ2-1; 9 bases are a match to TRBD1. The CDR3 extends over 15 amino acids. The J segment lost 7 bases and the V segment lost 2 bases, leaving 6 bases of the junction unmatched. The V gene's germline CDR1 is MNHNY and CDR2 SVGAGI (reference sequence). DNA of the CDR3: TGTGCCAGCAGTTACGGCGGACAGGGGAAGAATGAGCAGTTCTTC. This codes for CASSYGGQGKNEQFF.

The chain is built from TRBV5-1 and TRBJ2-2; possible D gene TRBD2, 5 bases. Germline V gene sequence: CDR1 SGHRS, CDR2 YFSETQ. This CDR3 spans 19 amino acids. The V end was cut by 2 bases, the J end by 0 bases, with 20 bases between. The CDR3 coding sequence is TGCGCCAGCAGCTTCTTGAGAAATCGGCGACTAACGAACACCGGGGAGCTGTTTTTT. It codes for CASSFLRNRRLTNTGELFF.

This clone showed up just a few times. The CDR3 DNA reads as TGTGCCAGCAGCTCCCGAGGAGGGGGCAATGAGCAGTTCTTC. This sequence encodes CASSSRGGGNEQFF. The V gene is TRBV7-8, the J gene TRBJ2-1; D may correspond to TRBD1 or TRBD2 (6 bases each). This CDR3 is 14 amino acids long. The V end was cut by 4 bases, the J end by 6 bases, with 13 bases between. Germline CDR1 is SGHVS and CDR2 is FQNEAQ.

The chain has TRBV5-6 and TRBJ2-7, with 8 positions matching TRBD1. Losses at the gene ends were 4 bases for V and 0 bases for J; bases not matched to a gene: 6. Germline V lookup: CDR1 SGHDT, CDR2 YYEEEE. This CDR3 is 15 amino acids long. CDR3 nucleotide sequence: TGTGCCAGCAGCCTGGGACAGGCGAGCTCCTACGAGCAGTACGTC. Translation: CASSLGQASSYEQYV.

This clone has just one count. The chain combines TRBV5-1 with TRBJ1-3, with D uncertain. Trimming shortened V by 0 bases and J by 4 bases, and 5 bases separated the two germline ends. The CDR3 loop spans 13 amino acids. Germline CDR1 is SGHRS and CDR2 is YFSETQ. In DNA form, the CDR3 reads TGCGCCAGCAGCTTGGACTCGGGAAACACCATATATTTT. This codes for CASSLDSGNTIYF.

The chain joins TRBV5-3 to TRBJ1-5; a possible D gene is TRBD1 (6 bases). TRBV5-3 is filed as an ORF, its function uncertain. The CDR3 sequence is 17 residues long. Trimming stripped 3 bases from V and 3 bases from J, with 19 bases between. CDR3 residues: CARSWPPRTAVNQPQHF. The DNA of the CDR3 is TGTGCCAGAAGCTGGCCCCCCCGGACAGCCGTCAATCAGCCCCAGCATTTT.

This clone turned up a few times. The genes are TRBV9 and TRBJ1-5, with 7 bases that match TRBD1. The trim removed 3 bases at V and 1 base at J, leaving 1 base unmatched. The CDR3 spans 14 residues. The germline V gene has CDR1 SGDLS and CDR2 YYNGEE. The CDR3 region is CASSGGQSNQPQHF. CDR3 bases: TGTGCCAGCAGCGGGGGACAGAGCAATCAGCCCCAGCATTTT.

The chain recombines TRBV5-6 with TRBJ1-5; D not resolved. The CDR3 is 15 amino acids. Germline V lookup: CDR1 SGHDT, CDR2 YYEEEE. V lost 1 base and J 5 bases, leaving 13 bases between the germline ends. The DNA of the CDR3 is TGTGCCAGCAGCTTGCGATCGGAAGGGCATCAGCCCCAGCATTTT. Translated: CASSLRSEGHQPQHF.

This sequence joins TRBV2 and TRBJ1-2; D may be TRBD1 (5 bases). The CDR3 loop spans 13 amino acids. Germline V gives CDR1 SNHLY, CDR2 FYNNEI. The V end was cut by 7 bases, the J end by 4 bases, with 13 bases between. The DNA of the CDR3 is TGTGCCAGCACCCCAGACAGTATCTATGGCTACACCTTC. Amino acid sequence: CASTPDSIYGYTF.

The chain carries TRBV5-4 and TRBJ1-5; 8 nucleotides align to TRBD1. This CDR3 region has 15 residues. V shed 0 bases and J 6 bases; nucleotides not matched to a gene: 5. The germline gives CDR1 SGHNT, CDR2 YYREEE (reference sequence). The CDR3 nucleotides are TGTGCCAGCAGCTTGGACAGGGGGGAGAGTCAGCCCCAGCATTTT. Amino acids: CASSLDRGESQPQHF.

The chain links TRBV27 to TRBJ2-3, with D possibly being TRBD1 or TRBD2 (6 bases each). V lost 10 bases, J lost 1 base, and 18 bases lay in between. The CDR3 extends over 15 amino acids. Germline lookup yields CDR1 MNHEY and CDR2 SMNVEV (reference sequence). The CDR3 region is CATSVWGAGTDTQYF. The CDR3 region has the DNA TGTGCCACCTCAGTGTGGGGGGCCGGCACAGATACGCAGTATTTT.

This clone occurred a few times. This rearrangement joins TRBV2 to TRBJ1-2, with 9 bases aligning to TRBD1. CDR1 and CDR2 from the germline V gene are SNHLY and FYNNEI. Germline trimming cut 2 bases from V and 4 bases from J; bases unmatched to any gene: 5. CDR3 length equals 15 residues. The CDR3 region has the DNA TGTGCCAGCAGTGAAATGGACAGGGGTTTCTATGGCTACACCTTC. Amino acids: CASSEMDRGFYGYTF.

This clone was found once. The chain is built from TRBV6-6 and TRBJ2-3; no clear D gene. V lost 6 bases and J 1 base, leaving 8 bases between the germline ends. In germline, CDR1 is MNHNY, CDR2 SVGAGI (reference sequence). The CDR3 spans 13 residues. The CDR3 nucleotides are TGTGCCAGCAGCCGCCCGGGCACAGATACGCAGTATTTT. It translates to CASSRPGTDTQYF.

The V call is TRBV7-9, the J call TRBJ2-5, with D possibly being TRBD1 or TRBD2 (7 bases each). CDR1 SEHNR and CDR2 FQNEAQ come from the germline V gene (reference sequence). The CDR3 length is 16 residues. V lost 5 bases to trimming and J lost 1 base, with 17 bases between them. CDR3: CASSPRGGTVQETQYF. CDR3 nucleotides: TGTGCCAGCAGCCCCAGGGGGGGGACAGTCCAAGAGACCCAGTACTTC. The full variable domain, its missing parts supplied by reference TRBV7-9 and TRBJ2-5, is DTGVSQNPRHKITKRGQNVTFRCDPISEHNRLYWYRQTLGQGPEFLTYFQNEAQLEKSRLLSDRFSAERPKGSFSTLEIQRTEQGDSAMYLCASSPRGGTVQETQYFGPGTRLLVL.

The rearrangement links TRBV7-9 to TRBJ1-5; D is ambiguous. The germline gives CDR1 SEHNR, CDR2 FQNEAQ (reference sequence). V was cut by 1 base and J by 2 bases, with 9 bases left in between. There are 15 residues in the CDR3. CDR3 sequence: CASSLGEVGNQPQHF. The CDR3 coding sequence is TGTGCCAGCAGCTTAGGGGAAGTGGGCAATCAGCCCCAGCATTTT.

This clone has more than one count but fewer than ten. The chain has TRBV6-6 and TRBJ2-7; 9 bases are a match to TRBD1. The CDR3 is made up of 14 amino acids. V lost 7 bases and J lost 4; bases outside the gene matches: 8. Per germline, CDR1 MNHNY and CDR2 SVGAGI (reference sequence). The CDR3 DNA follows: TGTGCCAGCATGTCCGGGACAGGGTCTTACGAGCAGTACTTC. Translation gives CASMSGTGSYEQYF.

This clone has just a few counts. The V and J genes are TRBV19 and TRBJ1-5, with 9 positions matching TRBD1. Losses at the gene ends were 7 bases for V and 4 bases for J; bases not matched to a gene: 8. This CDR3 has 15 residues. Germline V lookup: CDR1 LNHDA, CDR2 SQIVND (reference sequence). The CDR3 nucleotides read TGTGCCAGTATGCCCGTGACAGGGGGGAATCAGCCCCAGCATTTT. It encodes CASMPVTGGNQPQHF.

The chain uses TRBV7-6 and TRBJ1-5; D unresolved. The CDR3 has 15 residues. Germline CDR1 reads SGHVS; CDR2 reads FNYEAQ. V was cut by 5 bases and J by 7 bases, with 18 bases left in between. The CDR3: CASSRSIGSEQPQHF. DNA of the CDR3: TGTGCCAGCAGCCGTAGTATAGGCAGTGAGCAGCCCCAGCATTTT.